Included here is one T cell receptor (beta chain) sequence, with context. These data originate in a study of blood T cell repertoires in COVID-19. Study details: From T cells, B-cell-depleted T cells, or PBMCs came the material, which was cDNA or gDNA.

Germline V gene data show CDR1 as MNHEY and CDR2 as SVGAGI. Trimming cost V 5 bases and J 6 bases; bases outside gene matches: 8. There are 15 residues in the CDR3. Only in-frame clones appear in the TCRdb table, and some are missing; sequencing was by immunoSEQ multiplex PCR. The sample records about 33,000 clones, roughly 88% being singletons. The sample taken for sequencing was peripheral blood. The rearrangement links TRBV6-5 to TRBJ2-7; 12 nucleotides match TRBD1. The sequence was obtained from a human donor in a cohort sampled during active COVID-19. The CDR3 loop is CASSTRDRGLGEQYF. The CDR3 DNA reads as TGTGCCAGCAGTACCCGGGACAGGGGGCTTGGCGAGCAGTACTTC.